This T cell receptor (beta chain) emerged from a study of cytomegalovirus exposure and HLA in healthy donors. Points on this clone: What it binds is not known.

Trimming took off 2 bases at V and 7 bases at J, with 29 bases between the two ends. The germline CDR1 and CDR2 sequences are MNHNS and SASEGT. This CDR3 region has 19 residues. General study findings and limits: Most TCR sequences proved rare, with some public TCRs found in many donors. In a later analysis, HLA-associated beta chains showed higher expansion and lower generation probabilities than comparable chains.

Use of 60 Vbeta and 13 Jbeta primers characterized the PCR. Methods used by the authors: Some 10 million of the 75 million to 95 million unique TCR beta chains counted in a later analysis were shared. The method was immunoSEQ multiplex PCR; TCRdb's version includes in-frame clones alone and lacks a portion of them. D and trimming come from the DNA, and the V and J calls and clone size come from that table. The repertoire has about 160,000 clones, approximately 75% of them found once; the top ten carry 2% to 2.5%. The chain recombines TRBV6-1 with TRBJ1-2, with D perhaps matching TRBD1 (5 bases). The source material was PBMCs. This receptor was identified in a man aged 45-65 years in good health and CMV-seropositive. The CDR3 is CASSERRPRAQVPPLGYTF. In nucleotides, the CDR3 is TGTGCCAGCAGTGAACGCCGCCCGCGCGCACAGGTCCCCCCTCTTGGCTACACCTTC.